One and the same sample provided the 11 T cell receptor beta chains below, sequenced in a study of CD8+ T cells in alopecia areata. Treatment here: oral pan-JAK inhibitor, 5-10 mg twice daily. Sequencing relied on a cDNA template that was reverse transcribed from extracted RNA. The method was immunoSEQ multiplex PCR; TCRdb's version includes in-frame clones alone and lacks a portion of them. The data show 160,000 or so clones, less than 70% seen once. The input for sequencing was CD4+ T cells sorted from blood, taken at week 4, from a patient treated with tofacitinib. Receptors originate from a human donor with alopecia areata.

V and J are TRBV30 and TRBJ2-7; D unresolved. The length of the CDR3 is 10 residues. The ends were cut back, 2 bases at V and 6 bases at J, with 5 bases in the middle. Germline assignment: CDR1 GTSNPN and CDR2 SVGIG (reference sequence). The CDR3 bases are TGTGCCTGGAGTAAGGGCGAGCAGTACTTC. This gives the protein CAWSKGEQYF.

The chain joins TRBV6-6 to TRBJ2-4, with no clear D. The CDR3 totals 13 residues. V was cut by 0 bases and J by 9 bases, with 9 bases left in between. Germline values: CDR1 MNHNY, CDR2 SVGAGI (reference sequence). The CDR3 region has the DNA TGTGCCAGCAGTTACTCGACCTTTGGCATTCAGTACTTC. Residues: CASSYSTFGIQYF.

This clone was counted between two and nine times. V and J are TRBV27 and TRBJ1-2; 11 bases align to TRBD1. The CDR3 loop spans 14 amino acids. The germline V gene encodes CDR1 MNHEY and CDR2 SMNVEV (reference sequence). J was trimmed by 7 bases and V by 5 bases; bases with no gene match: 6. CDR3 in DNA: TGTGCCAGCAGTCCCTGGACAGGGGGCTTTGGCTACACCTTC. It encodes CASSPWTGGFGYTF.

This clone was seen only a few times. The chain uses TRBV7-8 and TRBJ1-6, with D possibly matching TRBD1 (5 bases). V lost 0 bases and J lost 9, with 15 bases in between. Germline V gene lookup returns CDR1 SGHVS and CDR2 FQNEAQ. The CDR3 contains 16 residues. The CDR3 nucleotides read TGTGCCAGCAGCTTAGCGGGGGAAGAGGGGACTTCACCCCTCCACTTT. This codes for CASSLAGEEGTSPLHF.

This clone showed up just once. CDR3 sequence (DNA): TGCAGCGTTGCTAGCGCCACTGAGCAGTTCTTC. Its translation is CSVASATEQFF. The chain is built from TRBV29-1 and TRBJ2-1; maybe TRBD2 (6 bases). Germline-derived CDR1 and CDR2 are SQVTM and ANQGSEA. Trimming removed 4 bases from V and 9 bases from J, with 10 bases in between. The length of the CDR3 is 11 residues.

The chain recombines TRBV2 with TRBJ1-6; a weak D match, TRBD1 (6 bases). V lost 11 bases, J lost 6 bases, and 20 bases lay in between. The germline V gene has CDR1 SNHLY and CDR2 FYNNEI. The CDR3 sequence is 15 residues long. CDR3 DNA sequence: TGTGCCGGCGCTGGGGGGGCCGGAAGTAATTCACCCCTCCACTTT. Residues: CAGAGGAGSNSPLHF. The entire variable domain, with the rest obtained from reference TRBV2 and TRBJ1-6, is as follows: EPEVTQTPSHQVTQMGQEVILRCVPISNHLYFYWYRQILGQKVEFLVSFYNNEISEKSEIFDDQFSVERPDGSNFTLKIRSTKLEDSAMYFCAGAGGAGSNSPLHFGNGTRLTVT.

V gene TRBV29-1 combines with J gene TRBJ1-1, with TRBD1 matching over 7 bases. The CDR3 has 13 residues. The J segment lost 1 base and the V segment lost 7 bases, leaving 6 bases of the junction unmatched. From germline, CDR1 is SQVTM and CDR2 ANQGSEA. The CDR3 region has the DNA TGCAGCGCGTACCGGGACAGGAACACTGAAGCTTTCTTT. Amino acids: CSAYRDRNTEAFF.

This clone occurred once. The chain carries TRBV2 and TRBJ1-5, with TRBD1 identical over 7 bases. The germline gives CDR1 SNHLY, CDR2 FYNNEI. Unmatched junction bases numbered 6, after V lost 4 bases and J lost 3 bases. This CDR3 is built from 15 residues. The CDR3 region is CASSVEQGTNQPQHF. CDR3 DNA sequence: TGTGCCAGCAGTGTAGAACAGGGGACCAATCAGCCCCAGCATTTT.

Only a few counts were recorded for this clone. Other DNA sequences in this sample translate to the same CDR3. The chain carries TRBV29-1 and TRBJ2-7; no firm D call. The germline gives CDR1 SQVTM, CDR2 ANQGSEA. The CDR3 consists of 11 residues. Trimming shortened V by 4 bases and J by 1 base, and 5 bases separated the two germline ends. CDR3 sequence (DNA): TGCAGCGTTGTTGGATCCTACGAGCAGTACTTC. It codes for CSVVGSYEQYF.

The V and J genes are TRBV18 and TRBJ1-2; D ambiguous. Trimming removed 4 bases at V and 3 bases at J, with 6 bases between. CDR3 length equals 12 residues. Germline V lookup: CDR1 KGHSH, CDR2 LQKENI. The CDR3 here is CASSLTDYGYTF. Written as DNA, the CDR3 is TGTGCCAGCTCACTAACAGACTATGGCTACACCTTC.

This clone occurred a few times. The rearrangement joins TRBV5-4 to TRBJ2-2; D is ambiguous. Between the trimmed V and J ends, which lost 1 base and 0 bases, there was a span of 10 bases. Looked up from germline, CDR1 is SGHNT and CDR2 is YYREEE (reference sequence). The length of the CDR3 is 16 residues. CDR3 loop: CASSLFVGTNTGELFF. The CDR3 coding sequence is TGTGCCAGCAGCTTGTTTGTCGGCACGAACACCGGGGAGCTGTTTTTT.